This T cell receptor beta chain stems from a study of post-analysis software for immune sequencing data. Study details: In terms of disease course, relapsing-remitting, secondary progressive and progressive-relapsing multiple sclerosis were included.

Carried by the TCR beta cDNA libraries were unique molecular identifiers. T cells numbering roughly 1 to 10 million yielded cDNA molecules that totaled some 500,000. TCRdb ran MiXCR on the PCR reads and lists one entry per CDR3 protein. Found here are 820,000 or so distinct CDR3 sequences, roughly 58% of them singletons; the top ten hold approximately 4.3%. As for this clonotype: The target antigen is unknown.

Overall study findings and caveats: Samples from one preparation batch, clustered by F measure, grouped strongly together. Comparison with controls showed significantly lower normalized Chao1 diversity in multiple sclerosis patients.

The sequence was collected from a girl aged 5-17 years with multiple sclerosis. The sample taken for sequencing was blood.

In nucleotides, the CDR3 is TGTGCCAGCAGCTTCGACCTGAGCTCCTACAATGAGCAGTTCTTC. It is translated as CASSFDLSSYNEQFF. V and J are TRBV7-7 and TRBJ2-1, with unresolved D. CDR1 and CDR2 from the germline V gene are SSHAT and FNYEAQ (reference sequence). Trimming took off 3 bases at V and 0 bases at J, with 9 bases between the two ends. The CDR3 consists of 15 residues.